Below are 27 T cell receptor beta chains sequenced from a single sample in a study of regulatory T cells in long-lasting Graves disease. The time point denotes: persistent/refractory GD, antithyroid drugs over 5 years with positive TRAb. The TCR library was made from RNA extracted from PBMCs. Building of the TCR beta libraries involved iRepertoire HTBI primers and Arm-PCR of CDR3 regions. TCRdb processed the multiplex PCR reads anew with MiXCR; each CDR3 protein has one entry. The sample includes around 400,000 distinct CDR3 sequences, over 20% of them seen just once. Sequenced material: peripheral blood mononuclear cells (PBMCs), taken when the disease was refractory, from a patient treated with antithyroid drugs. These receptors originate from a female donor with Graves disease.

This clonotype showed up just a few times. The CDR3, as DNA: TGCAGTGGGGAGGTGCGCACCGGGGAGCTGTTTTTT. Protein product: CSGEVRTGELFF. This chain joins TRBV20-1 and TRBJ2-2; a weak D match, TRBD2 (6 bases). Germline CDR1 and CDR2: DFQATT and SNEGSKA (reference sequence). V lost 7 bases to trimming and J lost 4 bases, with 10 bases between them. CDR3 size: 12 residues.

The chain carries TRBV27 and TRBJ1-5; 8 bases are shared with TRBD1. V lost 8 bases and J lost 6; bases outside the gene matches: 6. Germline V gene data show CDR1 as MNHEY and CDR2 as SMNVEV (reference sequence). This CDR3 region has 13 residues. CDR3 sequence reads: CASGDRGGQPQHF. The CDR3 DNA is TGTGCCAGCGGCGACAGGGGCGGTCAGCCCCAGCATTTT.

This clonotype was counted only a few times. The chain couples TRBV18 to TRBJ2-7, with D possibly matching TRBD1 (6 bases). Trimming took off 3 bases at V and 6 bases at J, with 24 bases between the two ends. Looked up from germline, CDR1 is KGHSH and CDR2 is LQKENI. The CDR3 loop spans 17 amino acids. As DNA, the CDR3 is TGTGCCAGCTCACCTGTCGTCAGGGGCAGGGATCGTGGCGAGCAGTACTTC. Its protein product is CASSPVVRGRDRGEQYF.

The chain carries TRBV20-1 and TRBJ2-4; 10 bases are shared with TRBD2. This CDR3 comprises 18 residues. CDR1 is DFQATT, CDR2 SNEGSKA, per germline (reference sequence). Trimming removed 2 bases from V and 3 bases from J; junction bases left unmatched: 13. The CDR3: CSARWLAGERGLKNIQYF. The CDR3 nucleotides are TGCAGTGCTAGATGGCTAGCGGGAGAGAGGGGGCTCAAAAACATTCAGTACTTC.

As regards this clonotype: It may be a read error: a sequence one base away is much more abundant. The chain couples TRBV9 to TRBJ1-1; D is uncertain. The CDR3 totals 12 residues. Germline-derived CDR1 and CDR2 are SGDLS and YYNGEE. This chain's CDR3 is CAGSGPRGWIFF. CDR3 coding DNA: TGTGCCGGCAGCGGCCCCCGCGGGTGGATTTTCTTT. Full variable domain (rest looked up from reference TRBV9 and TRBJ1-1): DSGVTQTPKHLITATGQRVTLRCSPRSGDLSVYWYQQSLDQGLQFLIQYYNGEERAKGNILERFSAQQFPDLHSELNLSSLELGDSALYFCAGSGPRGWIFFGQGTRLTVV.

This clonotype was observed at least ten times. The chain couples TRBV12-3 or TRBV12-4 to TRBJ2-2; 9 nucleotides line up with TRBD1. The CDR3 sequence is 15 residues long. Unmatched junction bases numbered 3, after V lost 5 bases and J lost 2 bases. This CDR3 reads CASSQGQGNTGELFF. The CDR3 DNA follows: TGTGCCAGCAGTCAGGGACAGGGAAACACCGGGGAGCTGTTTTTT.

This clonotype has a count of ten or more. The V call is TRBV2, the J call TRBJ1-2; tentative D call: TRBD1 (5 bases). The CDR3 is made up of 14 amino acids. V lost 4 bases to trimming and J lost 0 bases, with 9 bases between them. Germline V lookup: CDR1 SNHLY, CDR2 FYNNEI. In DNA, the CDR3 is TGTGCCAGCAGTGGGGACGTCGCTAACTATGGCTACACCTTC. Translation: CASSGDVANYGYTF.

This clonotype appeared many times. V usage is TRBV28 and J usage is TRBJ2-7; D uncertain. The ends were cut back, 8 bases at V and 6 bases at J, with 5 bases in the middle. This CDR3 region has 9 residues. The germline V gene has CDR1 MDHEN and CDR2 SYDVKM. CDR3 in DNA: TGTGCCAGCGGACCCGAGCAGTACTTC. The encoded protein is CASGPEQYF. Using reference TRBV28 and TRBJ2-7 for the parts outside the CDR3, the full variable domain is DVKVTQSSRYLVKRTGEKVFLECVQDMDHENMFWYRQDPGLGLRLIYFSYDVKMKEKGDIPEGYSVSREKKERFSLILESASTNQTSMYLCASGPEQYFGPGTRLTVT.

The rearrangement uses TRBV5-1 and TRBJ1-2, with D hard to call. The V end was cut by 5 bases, the J end by 4 bases, with 12 bases between. The CDR3 is 13 amino acids. In germline, CDR1 is SGHRS, CDR2 YFSETQ. The CDR3 protein is CASSRSGFYGYTF. As DNA, the CDR3 is TGCGCCAGCAGTCGGTCGGGGTTCTATGGCTACACCTTC.

This clonotype was seen only a few times. CDR3 DNA: TGTGCCAGCAGGTACAGGGGGCTTGATTCACCCCTCCACTTT. Its protein product is CASRYRGLDSPLHF. The gene calls are TRBV11-2 and TRBJ1-6, with 9 bases that match TRBD1. The germline CDR1 and CDR2 sequences are SGHAT and FQNNGV. The CDR3 has 14 residues. V shed 6 bases, J shed 8 bases, and the junction held 5 bases outside the gene matches.

A word on this clonotype: A junction boundary mismatches the germline segment, possibly from a read error. The rearrangement links TRBV20-1 to TRBJ2-5; the match to TRBD1 covers 8 bases. CDR3 length: 13 amino acids. Germline V gene lookup returns CDR1 DFQATT and CDR2 SNEGSKA (reference sequence). The CDR3 region has the DNA TGCAGTAGGGGAGACAGGGGACAAGAGGCCCAGTACTTC. Translated: CSRGDRGQEAQYF.

In its sample, this clonotype was seen many times. V gene TRBV27 combines with J gene TRBJ1-2; D is uncertain. This CDR3 spans 14 amino acids. Germline lookup yields CDR1 MNHEY and CDR2 SMNVEV (reference sequence). V was trimmed by 6 bases and J by 1 base, leaving 12 bases between them. This chain's CDR3 is CASSRRGVNYGYTF. The CDR3 bases are TGTGCCAGCAGCCGGCGCGGGGTTAACTATGGCTACACCTTC.

V and J are TRBV20-1 and TRBJ2-7, with TRBD2 matching over 12 bases. Trimming took 3 bases from V and 6 from J; bases not matched to a gene: 12. Germline loops: CDR1 DFQATT, CDR2 SNEGSKA (reference sequence). The CDR3 is 16 amino acids. This chain's CDR3 is CSASGASGRAWGEQYF. The CDR3, as DNA: TGCAGTGCTAGTGGGGCTAGCGGGAGGGCGTGGGGCGAGCAGTACTTC.

The V call is TRBV20-1, the J call TRBJ2-7, with 8 bases identical to TRBD2. Germline V lookup: CDR1 DFQATT, CDR2 SNEGSKA (reference sequence). CDR3 length: 13 amino acids. V trimming: 6 bases; J trimming: 7 bases; junction bases outside the gene matches: 11. The CDR3 DNA is TGCAGTGCGCTTCGGGCGGGGGGCAGGGAGCAGTACTTC. Translation gives CSALRAGGREQYF.

The chain is built from TRBV24-1 and TRBJ2-6, with D unresolved. Trimming stripped 1 base from V and 0 bases from J, with 9 bases between. The length of the CDR3 is 17 residues. Germline lookup yields CDR1 KGHDR and CDR2 SFDVKD. For the CDR3, the DNA is TGTGCCACCAGTGATTTCGATAAGGGCTCTGGGGCCAACGTCCTGACTTTC. It translates to CATSDFDKGSGANVLTF.

The chain links TRBV2 to TRBJ1-4; perhaps TRBD1 as D (6 bases). The CDR3 is 14 residues long. V dropped 3 bases and J dropped 8 bases, with 13 bases sitting between them. Per germline, CDR1 SNHLY and CDR2 FYNNEI. The CDR3 here is CASSERGIREKLFF. In DNA, the CDR3 is TGTGCCAGCAGTGAGAGGGGGATCCGAGAAAAACTGTTTTTT. The full variable domain, its missing parts supplied by reference TRBV2 and TRBJ1-4, is EPEVTQTPSHQVTQMGQEVILRCVPISNHLYFYWYRQILGQKVEFLVSFYNNEISEKSEIFDDQFSVERPDGSNFTLKIRSTKLEDSAMYFCASSERGIREKLFFGSGTQLSVL.

This CDR3 reads CSARDGRVEKFESYEQYF. The CDR3 DNA reads as TGCAGTGCTAGAGACGGTAGAGTTGAAAAGTTCGAGTCCTACGAGCAGTACTTC. The V and J genes are TRBV20-1 and TRBJ2-7; no clear D gene. The CDR3 totals 18 residues. CDR1 is DFQATT and CDR2 is SNEGSKA in the germline V gene (reference sequence). The V end was cut by 0 bases, the J end by 1 base, with 22 bases between.

This clonotype occurred many times. The rearrangement uses TRBV28 and TRBJ2-5; 7 positions match TRBD1. The V and J ends lost 1 base and 2 bases, in that order; junction bases with no gene match: 13. This CDR3 is built from 18 residues. Germline CDR1 MDHEN, CDR2 SYDVKM. The CDR3 spells CASSLFRSGTASQETQYF. The DNA for the CDR3 is TGTGCCAGCAGTTTATTCAGGAGTGGGACAGCCAGTCAAGAGACCCAGTACTTC. Using reference TRBV28 and TRBJ2-5 for the parts outside the CDR3, the full variable domain is DVKVTQSSRYLVKRTGEKVFLECVQDMDHENMFWYRQDPGLGLRLIYFSYDVKMKEKGDIPEGYSVSREKKERFSLILESASTNQTSMYLCASSLFRSGTASQETQYFGPGTRLLVL.

This clonotype has a count of ten or more. V usage is TRBV5-6 and J usage is TRBJ2-7; D call uncertain. Germline V CDR1 and CDR2: SGHDT, YYEEEE. The CDR3 is made up of 13 amino acids. Between the trimmed V and J ends, which lost 5 bases and 3 bases, there was a span of 12 bases. CDR3 in amino acids: CASSPRPSYEQYF. The CDR3, as DNA: TGTGCCAGCAGTCCACGGCCGAGCTACGAGCAGTACTTC.

In this sample, this clonotype turned up many times. The chain carries TRBV3-1 and TRBJ2-2; a weak D match, TRBD2 (5 bases). The V end lost 0 bases, the J end lost 3 bases, and 11 bases lay between the germline ends. Germline assignment: CDR1 LGHDT and CDR2 YNNKEL (reference sequence). The CDR3 extends over 16 amino acids. The CDR3 sequence is CASSQDYGVDTGELFF. The CDR3 coding sequence is TGTGCCAGCAGCCAAGATTACGGGGTGGACACCGGGGAGCTGTTTTTT.

The rearrangement links TRBV4-1 to TRBJ1-1, with D hard to call. Trimming shortened V by 4 bases and J by 1 base, and 10 bases separated the two germline ends. This CDR3 has 14 residues. Germline CDR1 and CDR2: MGHRA and YSYEKL. The chain's CDR3 is CASSPPDANTEAFF. The CDR3 nucleotides are TGCGCCAGCAGCCCCCCAGATGCGAACACTGAAGCTTTCTTT.

Concerning this clonotype: This may come from a read error, since a much larger clone is one base off. The chain recombines TRBV28 with TRBJ1-5; 9 bases match TRBD1. The CDR3 has 14 residues. Germline V gene lookup returns CDR1 MDHEN and CDR2 SYDVKM. The J segment lost 6 bases and the V segment lost 5 bases, leaving 5 bases of the junction unmatched. The CDR3 reads CASSHRGPVQPQHF. CDR3 DNA: TGTGCCAGCAGTCACAGGGGGCCCGTTCAGCCCCAGCATTTT.

This clonotype came up many times. This CDR3 is CAWSVIQGSYEQYF. The CDR3 bases are TGTGCCTGGAGTGTAATTCAGGGGTCCTACGAGCAGTACTTC. The chain carries TRBV30 and TRBJ2-7; D perhaps matches TRBD1 (6 bases). The CDR3 extends over 14 amino acids. Germline V gene lookup returns CDR1 GTSNPN and CDR2 SVGIG (reference sequence). V lost 0 bases and J lost 1, with 10 bases in between.

The chain is built from TRBV2 and TRBJ2-3; 8 bases are shared with TRBD1. The V gene's germline CDR1 is SNHLY and CDR2 FYNNEI. V dropped 5 bases and J dropped 2; count of bases not matched to a gene: 9. CDR3 length: 16 residues. CDR3 coding DNA: TGTGCCAGCAGTAGGGCGGGACAGGTGAACACAGATACGCAGTATTTT. This gives the protein CASSRAGQVNTDTQYF.

This chain uses TRBV19 with TRBJ2-1; 14 nucleotides align to TRBD2. CDR1 LNHDA and CDR2 SQIVND come from the germline V gene (reference sequence). The CDR3 is 15 residues long. V shed 6 bases and J 6 bases; nucleotides not matched to a gene: 4. The CDR3 DNA sequence: TGTGCCAGTAGCATCGGGACTAGCGGGAGCAATGAGCAGTTCTTC. Protein sequence: CASSIGTSGSNEQFF.

The chain couples TRBV2 to TRBJ2-3; maybe TRBD2 (6 bases). The CDR3 sequence is 14 residues long. CDR1 SNHLY and CDR2 FYNNEI come from the germline V gene. Trimming shortened V by 6 bases and J by 0 bases, and 10 bases separated the two germline ends. The CDR3 loop is CASRPSASTDTQYF. The CDR3 bases are TGTGCCAGCAGGCCTAGCGCCAGCACAGATACGCAGTATTTT.

This clonotype has only a few counts. The gene calls are TRBV5-1 and TRBJ2-7; 9 bases line up with TRBD1. The V gene end was trimmed by 4 bases and the J gene end by 6 bases; junction bases not matched to a gene: 8. Germline loops: CDR1 SGHRS, CDR2 YFSETQ. This CDR3 region has 14 residues. CDR3 sequence (DNA): TGCGCCAGCAGCCGAACGGACAGGGGTAGCGAGCAGTACTTC. Encoded protein: CASSRTDRGSEQYF.